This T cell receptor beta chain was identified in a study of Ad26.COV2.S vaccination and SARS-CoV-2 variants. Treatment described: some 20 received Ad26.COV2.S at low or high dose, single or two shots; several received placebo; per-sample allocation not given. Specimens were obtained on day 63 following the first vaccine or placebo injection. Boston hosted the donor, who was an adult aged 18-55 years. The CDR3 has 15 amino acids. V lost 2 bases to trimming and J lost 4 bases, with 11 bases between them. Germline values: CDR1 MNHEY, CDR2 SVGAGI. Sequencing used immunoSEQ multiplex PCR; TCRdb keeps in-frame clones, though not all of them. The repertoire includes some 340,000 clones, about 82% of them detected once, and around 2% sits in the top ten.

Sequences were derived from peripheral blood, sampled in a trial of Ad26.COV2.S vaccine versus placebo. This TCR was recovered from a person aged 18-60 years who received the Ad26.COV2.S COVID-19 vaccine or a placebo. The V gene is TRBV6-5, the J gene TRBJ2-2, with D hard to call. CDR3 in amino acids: CASSYAAKFTGELFF. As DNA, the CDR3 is TGTGCCAGCAGTTACGCGGCTAAGTTCACCGGGGAGCTGTTTTTT.